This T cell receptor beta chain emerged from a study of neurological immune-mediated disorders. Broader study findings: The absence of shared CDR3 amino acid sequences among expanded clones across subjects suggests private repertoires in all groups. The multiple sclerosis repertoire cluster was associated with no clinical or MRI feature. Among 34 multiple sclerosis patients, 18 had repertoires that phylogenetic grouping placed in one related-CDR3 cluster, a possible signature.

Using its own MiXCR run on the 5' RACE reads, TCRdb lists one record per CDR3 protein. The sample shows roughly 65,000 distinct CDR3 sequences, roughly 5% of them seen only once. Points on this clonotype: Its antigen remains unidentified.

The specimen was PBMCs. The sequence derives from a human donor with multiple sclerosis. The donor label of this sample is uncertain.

The CDR3 here is CSAARVTEAFF. CDR3 sequence (DNA): TGCAGTGCGGCCAGGGTTACTGAAGCTTTCTTT. The chain recombines TRBV20-1 with TRBJ1-1, with TRBD1 as a possible D gene (5 bases). V shed 6 bases and J shed 5 bases, with 10 bases lying between them. CDR3 length: 11 amino acids. Looked up from germline, CDR1 is DFQATT and CDR2 is SNEGSKA (reference sequence).